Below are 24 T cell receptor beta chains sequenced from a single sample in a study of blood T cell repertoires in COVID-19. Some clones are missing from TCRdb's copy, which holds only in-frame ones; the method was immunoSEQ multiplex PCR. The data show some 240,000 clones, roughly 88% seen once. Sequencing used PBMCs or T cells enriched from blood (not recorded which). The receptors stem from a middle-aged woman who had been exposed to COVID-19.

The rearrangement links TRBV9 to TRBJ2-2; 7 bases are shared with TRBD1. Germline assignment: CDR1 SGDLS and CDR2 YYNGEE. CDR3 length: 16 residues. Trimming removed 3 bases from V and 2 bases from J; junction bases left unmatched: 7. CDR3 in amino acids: CASSAQGTANTGELFF. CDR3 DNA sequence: TGTGCCAGCAGCGCCCAAGGGACAGCTAACACCGGGGAGCTGTTTTTT.

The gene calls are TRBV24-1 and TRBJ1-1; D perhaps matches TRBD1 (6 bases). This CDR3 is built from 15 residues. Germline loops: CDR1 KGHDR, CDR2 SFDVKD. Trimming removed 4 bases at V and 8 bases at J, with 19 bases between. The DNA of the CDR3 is TGTGCCACCAGTGACCCCGGGACACCGGACTCAGAAGCTTTCTTT. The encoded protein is CATSDPGTPDSEAFF.

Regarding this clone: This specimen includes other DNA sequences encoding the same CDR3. CDR3 sequence: CAWRQGNTEAFF. CDR3 coding DNA: TGTGCCTGGAGGCAGGGGAACACTGAAGCTTTCTTT. The chain recombines TRBV30 with TRBJ1-1; D may be TRBD1 (5 bases). V was cut by 3 bases and J by 1 base, with 6 bases left in between. The CDR3 is 12 residues long. Looked up from germline, CDR1 is GTSNPN and CDR2 is SVGIG (reference sequence).

CDR3 DNA sequence: TGCGCCAGCAGCCAAGGTCGAATAGCGGGAGGCGGGGAGCTGTTTTTT. Its translation: CASSQGRIAGGGELFF. This chain uses TRBV4-1 with TRBJ2-2; TRBD2 matches at 10 bases. Trimming cost V 1 base and J 7 bases; bases outside gene matches: 6. CDR1 and CDR2 from the germline V gene are MGHRA and YSYEKL. This CDR3 has 16 amino acids.

The CDR3 loop is CASRAGGADQPQHF. The CDR3 bases are TGTGCCAGCAGGGCCGGGGGGGCGGATCAGCCCCAGCATTTT. The chain recombines TRBV7-9 with TRBJ1-5, with a weak D call TRBD1 (6 bases). The CDR3 runs 14 residues. Between the trimmed V and J ends, which lost 6 bases and 5 bases, there was a span of 14 bases. Per the germline V gene, CDR1 is SEHNR and CDR2 is FQNEAQ (reference sequence).

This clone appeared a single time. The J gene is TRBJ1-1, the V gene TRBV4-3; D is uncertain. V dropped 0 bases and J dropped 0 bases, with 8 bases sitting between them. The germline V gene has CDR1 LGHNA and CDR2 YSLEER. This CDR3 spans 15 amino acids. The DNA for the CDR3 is TGCGCCAGCAGCCAAGAGGGCAGGATGAACACTGAAGCTTTCTTT. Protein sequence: CASSQEGRMNTEAFF.

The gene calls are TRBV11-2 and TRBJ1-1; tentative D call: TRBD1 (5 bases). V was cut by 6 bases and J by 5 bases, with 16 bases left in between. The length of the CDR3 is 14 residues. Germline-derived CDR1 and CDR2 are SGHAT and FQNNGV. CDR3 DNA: TGTGCCAGCAGGTTTACGGCAGGGAAAACTGAAGCTTTCTTT. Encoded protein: CASRFTAGKTEAFF. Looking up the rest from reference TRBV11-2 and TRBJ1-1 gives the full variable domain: EAGVAQSPRYKIIEKRQSVAFWCNPISGHATLYWYQQILGQGPKLLIQFQNNGVVDDSQLPKDRFSAERLKGVDSTLKIQPAKLEDSAVYLCASRFTAGKTEAFFGQGTRLTVV.

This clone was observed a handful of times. For the CDR3, the DNA is TGTGCCAGCAGCCAAGATGGGAGGGGTCTCTATGGCTACACCTTC. Amino acids: CASSQDGRGLYGYTF. The chain has TRBV4-2 and TRBJ1-2, with TRBD1 as a possible D gene (5 bases). Germline V lookup: CDR1 LGHNA, CDR2 YNFKEQ. V lost 0 bases and J lost 4, with 12 bases in between. This CDR3 has 15 residues.

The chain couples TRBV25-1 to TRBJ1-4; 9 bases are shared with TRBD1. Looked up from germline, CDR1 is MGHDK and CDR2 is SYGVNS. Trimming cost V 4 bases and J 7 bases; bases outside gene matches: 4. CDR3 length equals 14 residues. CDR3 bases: TGTGCCAGCAGTGCCGGGACAGGGATTGAAAAACTGTTTTTT. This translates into CASSAGTGIEKLFF.

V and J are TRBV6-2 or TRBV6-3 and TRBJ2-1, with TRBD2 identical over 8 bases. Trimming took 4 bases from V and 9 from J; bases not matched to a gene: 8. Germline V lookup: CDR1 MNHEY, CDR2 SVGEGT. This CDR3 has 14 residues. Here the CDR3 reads CASSSTSGRAEQFF. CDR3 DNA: TGTGCCAGCAGTTCGACGAGCGGGAGAGCTGAGCAGTTCTTC.

The CDR3 sequence is CASSLDRGRNMNTEAFF. The CDR3 region has the DNA TGTGCCAGCAGTCTCGACAGGGGACGGAACATGAACACTGAAGCTTTCTTT. The chain employs TRBV28 and TRBJ1-1; 8 nucleotides align to TRBD1. V lost 5 bases, J lost 0 bases, and 11 bases stayed unmatched. The CDR3 extends over 17 amino acids. Per the germline V gene, CDR1 is MDHEN and CDR2 is SYDVKM. Combining the CDR3 with reference TRBV28 and TRBJ1-1 gives the whole variable domain DVKVTQSSRYLVKRTGEKVFLECVQDMDHENMFWYRQDPGLGLRLIYFSYDVKMKEKGDIPEGYSVSREKKERFSLILESASTNQTSMYLCASSLDRGRNMNTEAFFGQGTRLTVV.

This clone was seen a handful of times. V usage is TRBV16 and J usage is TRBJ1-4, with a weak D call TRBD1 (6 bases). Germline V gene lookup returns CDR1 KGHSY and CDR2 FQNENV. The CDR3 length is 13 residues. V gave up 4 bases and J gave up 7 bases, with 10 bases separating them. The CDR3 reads CASSLLGGEKLFF. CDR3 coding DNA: TGTGCCAGCAGCCTACTAGGGGGTGAAAAACTGTTTTTT.

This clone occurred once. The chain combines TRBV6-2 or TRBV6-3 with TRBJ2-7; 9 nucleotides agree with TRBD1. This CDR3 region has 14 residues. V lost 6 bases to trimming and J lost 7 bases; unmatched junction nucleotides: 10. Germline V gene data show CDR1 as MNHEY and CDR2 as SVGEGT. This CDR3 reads CASSGTGYRGEQYV. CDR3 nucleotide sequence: TGTGCCAGCAGCGGGACAGGGTACCGGGGAGAGCAGTACGTC.

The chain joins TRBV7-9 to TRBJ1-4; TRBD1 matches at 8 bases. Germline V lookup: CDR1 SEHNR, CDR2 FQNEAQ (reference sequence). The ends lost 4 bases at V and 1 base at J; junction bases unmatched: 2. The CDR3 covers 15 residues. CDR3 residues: CASSSGQGTNEKLFF. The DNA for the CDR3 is TGTGCCAGCAGCTCTGGACAGGGAACTAATGAAAAACTGTTTTTT.

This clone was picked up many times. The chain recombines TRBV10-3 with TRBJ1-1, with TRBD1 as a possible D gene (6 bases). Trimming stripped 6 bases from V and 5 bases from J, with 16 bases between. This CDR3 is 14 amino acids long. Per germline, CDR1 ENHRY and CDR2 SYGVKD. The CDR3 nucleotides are TGTGCCATCAGAAAGGAACAGGGTGGGACTGAAGCTTTCTTT. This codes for CAIRKEQGGTEAFF.

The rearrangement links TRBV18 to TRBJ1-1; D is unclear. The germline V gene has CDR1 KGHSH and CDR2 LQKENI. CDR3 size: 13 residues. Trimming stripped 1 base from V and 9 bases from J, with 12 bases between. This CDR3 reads CASSPQTDFQAFF. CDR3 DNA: TGTGCCAGCTCACCACAAACAGATTTCCAAGCTTTCTTT.

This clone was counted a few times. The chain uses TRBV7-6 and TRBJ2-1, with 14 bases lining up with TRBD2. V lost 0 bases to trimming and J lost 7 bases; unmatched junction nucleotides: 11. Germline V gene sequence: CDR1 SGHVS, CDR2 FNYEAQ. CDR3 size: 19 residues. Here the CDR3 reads CASSLAFWTSGRLGNEQFF. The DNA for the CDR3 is TGTGCCAGCAGCTTAGCGTTTTGGACTAGCGGGAGGTTGGGGAATGAGCAGTTCTTC. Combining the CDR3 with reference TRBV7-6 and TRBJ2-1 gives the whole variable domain GAGVSQSPRYKVTKRGQDVALRCDPISGHVSLYWYRQALGQGPEFLTYFNYEAQQDKSGLPNDRFSAERPEGSISTLTIQRTEQRDSAMYRCASSLAFWTSGRLGNEQFFGPGTRLTVL.

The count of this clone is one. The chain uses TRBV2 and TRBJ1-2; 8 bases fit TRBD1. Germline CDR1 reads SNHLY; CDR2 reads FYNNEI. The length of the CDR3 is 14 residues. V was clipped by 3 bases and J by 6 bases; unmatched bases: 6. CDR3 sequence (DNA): TGTGCCAGCAGTGAGTACAGGGGGAAGGATGGCTACACCTTC. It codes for CASSEYRGKDGYTF.

CDR3 protein: CASSVWTGFGGTNEKLFF. CDR3 nucleotide sequence: TGTGCCAGCAGCGTTTGGACAGGGTTCGGCGGGACTAATGAAAAACTGTTTTTT. This chain uses TRBV5-6 with TRBJ1-4, with TRBD1 matching 8 bases. The CDR3 covers 18 residues. Trimming cost V 4 bases and J 2 bases; bases outside gene matches: 13. Germline CDR1 is SGHDT and CDR2 is YYEEEE.

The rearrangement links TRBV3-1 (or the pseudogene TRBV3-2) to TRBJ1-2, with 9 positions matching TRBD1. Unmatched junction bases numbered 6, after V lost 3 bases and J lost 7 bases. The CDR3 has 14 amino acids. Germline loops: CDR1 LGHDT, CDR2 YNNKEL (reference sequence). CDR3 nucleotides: TGTGCCAGCAGCCACGCGACAGGGGGTTCTGGCTACACCTTC. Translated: CASSHATGGSGYTF.

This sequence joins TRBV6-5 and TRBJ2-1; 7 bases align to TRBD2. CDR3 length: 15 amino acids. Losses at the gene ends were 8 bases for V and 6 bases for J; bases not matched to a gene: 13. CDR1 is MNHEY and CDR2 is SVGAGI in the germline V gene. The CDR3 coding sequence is TGTGCCAGCGCCATTGCGGGAGTCATAGGCAATGAGCAGTTCTTC. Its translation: CASAIAGVIGNEQFF.

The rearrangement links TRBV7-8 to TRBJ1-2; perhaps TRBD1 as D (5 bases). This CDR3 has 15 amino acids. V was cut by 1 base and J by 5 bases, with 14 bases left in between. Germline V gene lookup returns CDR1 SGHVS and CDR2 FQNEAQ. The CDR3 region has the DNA TGTGCCAGCAGCTTAGATGCGACAGACACATATGGCTACACCTTC. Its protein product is CASSLDATDTYGYTF.

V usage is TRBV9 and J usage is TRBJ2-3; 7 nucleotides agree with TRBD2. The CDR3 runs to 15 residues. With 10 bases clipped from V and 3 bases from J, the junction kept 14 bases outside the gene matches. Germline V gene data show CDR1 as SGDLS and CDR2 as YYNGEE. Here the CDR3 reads CAPRRSSGKTDTQYF. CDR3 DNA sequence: TGTGCCCCCAGGCGGTCTAGCGGAAAAACAGATACGCAGTATTTT. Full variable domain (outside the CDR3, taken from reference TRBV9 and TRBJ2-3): DSGVTQTPKHLITATGQRVTLRCSPRSGDLSVYWYQQSLDQGLQFLIQYYNGEERAKGNILERFSAQQFPDLHSELNLSSLELGDSALYFCAPRRSSGKTDTQYFGPGTRLTVL.

CDR3 sequence reads: CASRGDRGLRNQPQHF. Here the CDR3 DNA reads TGTGCCAGCAGGGGGGACAGGGGGCTTCGCAATCAGCCCCAGCATTTT. The chain joins TRBV2 to TRBJ1-5; the match to TRBD1 covers 12 bases. The J segment lost 2 bases and the V segment lost 6 bases, leaving 5 bases of the junction unmatched. This CDR3 is built from 16 residues. Germline V CDR1 and CDR2: SNHLY, FYNNEI. Looking up the rest from reference TRBV2 and TRBJ1-5 gives the full variable domain: EPEVTQTPSHQVTQMGQEVILRCVPISNHLYFYWYRQILGQKVEFLVSFYNNEISEKSEIFDDQFSVERPDGSNFTLKIRSTKLEDSAMYFCASRGDRGLRNQPQHFGDGTRLSIL.